Each of the 24 T cell receptor beta chains below was sequenced from the same sample in a study of T cells after yellow fever vaccination. TCRdb used MiXCR to reprocess the 5' RACE reads, holding one entry per CDR3 protein. The table records about 320,000 distinct CDR3 sequences, around 6.8% of them present only once. The specimen was PBMCs, collected 45 days after the first yellow fever vaccination. These TCRs come from a man in his late teens or twenties who received the YFV17D yellow fever vaccine.

This clonotype was counted only a few times. Here the CDR3 reads CASSSSGGVAKETQYF. CDR3 in DNA: TGTGCCAGCAGCTCTTCCGGGGGGGTAGCGAAAGAGACCCAGTACTTC. The chain combines TRBV7-2 with TRBJ2-5, with 8 nucleotides matching TRBD2. This CDR3 is built from 16 residues. Germline-derived CDR1 and CDR2 are SGHTA and FQGNSA. The ends lost 4 bases at V and 3 bases at J; junction bases unmatched: 10. Full variable domain (missing parts from reference TRBV7-2 and TRBJ2-5): GAGVSQSPSNKVTEKGKDVELRCDPISGHTALYWYRQSLGQGLEFLIYFQGNSAPDKSGLPSDRFSAERTGGSVSTLTIQRTQQEDSAVYLCASSSSGGVAKETQYFGPGTRLLVL.

In this sample, this clonotype turned up a few times. In nucleotides, the CDR3 is TGCGCCAGCACCCAACTAGGGGGTGAAGAGACCCAGTACTTC. This translates into CASTQLGGEETQYF. V gene TRBV5-1 combines with J gene TRBJ2-5; possible D gene TRBD1, 6 bases. This CDR3 contains 14 residues. Germline CDR1 reads SGHRS; CDR2 reads YFSETQ. Trimming took off 6 bases at V and 3 bases at J, with 15 bases between the two ends.

This clonotype was detected only a few times. V is TRBV7-9 and J is TRBJ2-7, with 7 positions matching TRBD2. With V trimmed by 5 bases and J by 4 bases, 8 bases remained unmatched. The CDR3 spans 14 residues. Germline CDR1 and CDR2: SEHNR and FQNEAQ (reference sequence). The CDR3 spells CASSPGAGVYEQYF. CDR3 bases: TGTGCCAGCAGCCCTGGTGCGGGGGTATACGAGCAGTACTTC.

There are many counts of this clonotype. V gene TRBV18 combines with J gene TRBJ2-1; possible D gene TRBD2, 5 bases. Germline values: CDR1 KGHSH, CDR2 LQKENI. V was shortened by 3 bases and J by 8 bases, with 23 bases between the two germline ends. The length of the CDR3 is 17 residues. CDR3 nucleotide sequence: TGTGCCAGCTCACCGACTATCGTTTCACCCTCGTTTGATGAGCAGTTCTTC. Protein sequence: CASSPTIVSPSFDEQFF. Full variable domain (outside the CDR3, taken from reference TRBV18 and TRBJ2-1): NAGVMQNPRHLVRRRGQEARLRCSPMKGHSHVYWYRQLPEEGLKFMVYLQKENIIDESGMPKERFSAEFPKEGPSILRIQQVVRGDSAAYFCASSPTIVSPSFDEQFFGPGTRLTVL.

To note about this clonotype: One end of the junction does not line up with germline, which may come from a read error. The chain recombines TRBV12-3 or TRBV12-4 with TRBJ1-5; tentatively, D is TRBD1 (6 bases). The CDR3 sequence is 17 residues long. Written as DNA, the CDR3 is TGTGCCATCAGTTTAGCGGCCGGGACACAGCTTAATCAGCCCCAGCATTTT. This translates into CAISLAAGTQLNQPQHF.

In this sample, this clonotype turned up a few times. The rearrangement links TRBV29-1 to TRBJ1-3, with D tentatively TRBD1 (5 bases). The V end was cut by 0 bases, the J end by 4 bases, with 13 bases between. CDR3 size: 15 residues. Per germline, CDR1 SQVTM and CDR2 ANQGSEA. The chain's CDR3 is CSVEEGSGEGNTIYF. The CDR3 DNA sequence: TGCAGCGTTGAAGAGGGTTCGGGGGAAGGAAACACCATATATTTT.

This clonotype was seen only a few times. The rearrangement uses TRBV6-2 or TRBV6-3 and TRBJ2-7; no firm D call. The germline V gene encodes CDR1 MNHEY and CDR2 SVGEGT. There are 12 residues in the CDR3. Deletions cut 4 bases from V and 3 bases from J, with 7 bases between. The CDR3 DNA follows: TGTGCCAGCAGTTGGGCAGTCTACGAGCAGTACTTC. As protein: CASSWAVYEQYF.

The V call is TRBV6-5, the J call TRBJ2-3, with unresolved D. CDR1 is MNHEY, CDR2 SVGAGI, per germline. Trimming stripped 4 bases from V and 0 bases from J, with 11 bases between. The CDR3 loop spans 15 amino acids. CDR3 sequence reads: CASSSVLDSTDTQYF. The DNA of the CDR3 is TGTGCCAGCAGTTCGGTTTTGGATAGCACAGATACGCAGTATTTT.

This clonotype occurred many times. The gene calls are TRBV3-1 and TRBJ2-5; 7 nucleotides agree with TRBD1. Trimming cost V 4 bases and J 5 bases; bases outside gene matches: 10. The CDR3 sequence is 15 residues long. Germline CDR1 reads LGHDT; CDR2 reads YNNKEL (reference sequence). This CDR3 is CASSPRQGWRETQYF. The CDR3 bases are TGTGCCAGCAGCCCCCGACAGGGCTGGCGGGAGACCCAGTACTTC.

In this sample, this clonotype turned up a few times. This chain links TRBV5-1 with TRBJ2-3; D could derive from TRBD1 or TRBD2 (6 bases each). In germline, CDR1 is SGHRS, CDR2 YFSETQ. This CDR3 spans 15 amino acids. The V gene lost 2 bases and the J gene lost 2 bases, with 12 bases spanning the gap. The CDR3 DNA reads TGCGCCAGCAGCTTCAGTCCGGGGGCCACAGATACGCAGTATTTT. Amino acids: CASSFSPGATDTQYF.

CDR3 loop: CSARLIRGGSYNEQFF. Here the CDR3 DNA reads TGCAGTGCTAGATTGATTCGGGGGGGATCTTACAATGAGCAGTTCTTC. The chain combines TRBV20-1 with TRBJ2-1; TRBD2 matches at 8 bases. Trimming cost V 2 bases and J 4 bases; bases outside gene matches: 10. The CDR3 is 16 residues long. Germline CDR1 is DFQATT and CDR2 is SNEGSKA (reference sequence).

V is TRBV6-2 or TRBV6-3 and J is TRBJ1-2; 9 bases agree with TRBD1. CDR1 is MNHEY and CDR2 is SVGEGT in the germline V gene. Trimming cost V 3 bases and J 5 bases; bases outside gene matches: 13. This CDR3 spans 17 amino acids. The CDR3 region is CASSYSRETGGNYGYTF. CDR3 DNA: TGTGCCAGCAGTTATTCCCGTGAGACAGGGGGGAATTATGGCTACACCTTC.

This clonotype came up a few times. This chain connects TRBV20-1 to TRBJ1-6, with 11 nucleotides matching TRBD1. The junction had 5 bases not matched to a gene; V was cut back by 3 bases and J by 10 bases. In germline, CDR1 is DFQATT, CDR2 SNEGSKA (reference sequence). The CDR3 length is 14 residues. The CDR3, as DNA: TGCAGTGCTAGGGACAGGGGGCATTGGTCACCCCTCCACTTT. Protein: CSARDRGHWSPLHF.

V and J are TRBV11-2 and TRBJ2-3, with a tentative D call TRBD2 (5 bases). V was pared by 5 bases and J by 6 bases, with 15 bases between. This CDR3 comprises 14 residues. Germline CDR1 and CDR2: SGHAT and FQNNGV. CDR3 sequence (DNA): TGTGCCAGCAGCGCGGCCCGGGATGGGGATACGCAGTATTTT. It codes for CASSAARDGDTQYF. Full variable domain (missing parts from reference TRBV11-2 and TRBJ2-3): EAGVAQSPRYKIIEKRQSVAFWCNPISGHATLYWYQQILGQGPKLLIQFQNNGVVDDSQLPKDRFSAERLKGVDSTLKIQPAKLEDSAVYLCASSAARDGDTQYFGPGTRLTVL.

This clonotype was counted between two and nine times. This chain connects TRBV5-1 to TRBJ2-1; D is uncertain. The germline V gene has CDR1 SGHRS and CDR2 YFSETQ. This CDR3 has 15 residues. The V end lost 0 bases, the J end lost 1 base, and 8 bases lay between the germline ends. As DNA, the CDR3 is TGCGCCAGCAGCTTGGAAGCTAGGTCCTACAATGAGCAGTTCTTC. This codes for CASSLEARSYNEQFF.

The chain employs TRBV7-9 and TRBJ1-1, with 12 bases that match TRBD1. Germline lookup yields CDR1 SEHNR and CDR2 FQNEAQ (reference sequence). Germline trimming cut 1 base from V and 7 bases from J; bases unmatched to any gene: 4. The CDR3 spans 15 residues. This CDR3 reads CASSLGGQGASEAFF. DNA of the CDR3: TGTGCCAGCAGCTTAGGGGGACAGGGGGCAAGTGAAGCTTTCTTT.

This clonotype turned up a few times. The rearrangement joins TRBV5-1 to TRBJ1-3; D not certain. This CDR3 spans 13 amino acids. Between the trimmed V and J ends, which lost 4 bases and 0 bases, there was a span of 5 bases. Germline assignment: CDR1 SGHRS and CDR2 YFSETQ. The CDR3 sequence is CASSKISGNTIYF. CDR3 DNA: TGCGCCAGCAGCAAGATCTCTGGAAACACCATATATTTT.

This clonotype was observed at least ten times. This sequence joins TRBV5-1 and TRBJ1-2, with TRBD1 matching over 9 bases. Trimming took 0 bases from V and 5 from J; bases not matched to a gene: 5. The CDR3 totals 15 residues. Per the germline V gene, CDR1 is SGHRS and CDR2 is YFSETQ. In DNA form, the CDR3 reads TGCGCCAGCAGCTTGGAACAGGGGGCCGGTTATGGCTACACCTTC. This gives the protein CASSLEQGAGYGYTF.

This clonotype was seen at least ten times. The chain couples TRBV6-5 to TRBJ2-1, with 7 bases aligning to TRBD1. The CDR3 is 13 amino acids. Germline CDR1 and CDR2: MNHEY and SVGAGI. The V gene end was trimmed by 0 bases and the J gene end by 15 bases; junction bases not matched to a gene: 8. CDR3 nucleotide sequence: TGTGCCAGCAGTTACTCGGGGACAGAAGGCCGGTTCTTC. Protein: CASSYSGTEGRFF.

The V and J genes are TRBV4-3 and TRBJ2-7; D gene uncertain. CDR1 is LGHNA and CDR2 is YSLEER in the germline V gene. V gave up 4 bases and J gave up 0 bases, with 10 bases separating them. The CDR3 spans 14 residues. The CDR3 DNA follows: TGCGCCAGCAGCCCCAAGCAGGTCTCCTACGAGCAGTACTTC. Translated: CASSPKQVSYEQYF.

The gene calls are TRBV7-2 and TRBJ2-3; TRBD2 agrees at 13 bases. Germline V gene data show CDR1 as SGHTA and CDR2 as FQGNSA. The CDR3 has 15 residues. The V segment lost 5 bases and the J segment 5 bases; nucleotides outside the gene matches: 4. The CDR3 coding sequence is TGTGCCAGCAGCCGGCGACTAGCGGGGGGAGATACGCAGTATTTT. Encoded protein: CASSRRLAGGDTQYF.

This chain links TRBV11-2 with TRBJ1-1, with D unresolved. Germline assignment: CDR1 SGHAT and CDR2 FQNNGV. V was shortened by 1 base and J by 0 bases, with 15 bases between the two germline ends. CDR3 length: 17 residues. The CDR3 is CASSLVGVTPMNTEAFF. The CDR3 coding sequence is TGTGCCAGCAGCTTAGTTGGAGTAACCCCCATGAACACTGAAGCTTTCTTT.

This clonotype has ten or more counts. This chain uses TRBV4-3 with TRBJ2-2, with no clear D. The germline CDR1 and CDR2 sequences are LGHNA and YSLEER. The CDR3 has 14 amino acids. Between the trimmed V and J ends, which lost 0 bases and 8 bases, there was a span of 10 bases. Written as DNA, the CDR3 is TGCGCCAGCAGCCAAGAACTTCCGGCTGGGGAGCTGTTTTTT. It specifies CASSQELPAGELFF.

Ten or more counts support this clonotype. V is TRBV7-9 and J is TRBJ2-5; possibly TRBD1 for D (6 bases). The V gene's germline CDR1 is SEHNR and CDR2 FQNEAQ (reference sequence). The germline V and J ends were trimmed by 3 bases and 5 bases, with 16 bases remaining between them. The CDR3 extends over 15 amino acids. The CDR3 bases are TGTGCCAGCAGCTTCTCCACAGGGCGTGGGGAGACCCAGTACTTC. Its translation: CASSFSTGRGETQYF.